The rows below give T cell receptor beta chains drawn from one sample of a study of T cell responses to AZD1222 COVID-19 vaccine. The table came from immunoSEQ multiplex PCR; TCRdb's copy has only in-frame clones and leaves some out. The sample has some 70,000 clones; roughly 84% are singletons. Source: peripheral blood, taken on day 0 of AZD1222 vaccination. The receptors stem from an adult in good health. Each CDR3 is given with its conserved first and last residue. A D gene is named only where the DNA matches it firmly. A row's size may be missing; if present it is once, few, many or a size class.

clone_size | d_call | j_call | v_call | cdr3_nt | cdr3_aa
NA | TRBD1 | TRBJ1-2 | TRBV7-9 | TGTGCCAGCAGCTTAAAGCCGACAGGGATCTATGGCTACACCTTC | CASSLKPTGIYGYTF
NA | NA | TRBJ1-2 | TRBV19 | TGTGCCAGTAGTCCCGGGGGGCGAAGCTATGGCTACACCTTC | CASSPGGRSYGYTF
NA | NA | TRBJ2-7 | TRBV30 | TGTGCCTGGAGTGTAGCAGAAAAGCAGTACTTC | CAWSVAEKQYF
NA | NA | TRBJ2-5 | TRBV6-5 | TGTGCCAGCAGTCCCCCAGGACGGGGGGAGACCCAGTACTTC | CASSPPGRGETQYF
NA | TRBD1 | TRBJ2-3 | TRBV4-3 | TGCGCCAGCAGCCTTAACTGGGACAGCTACACAGATACGCAGTATTTT | CASSLNWDSYTDTQYF
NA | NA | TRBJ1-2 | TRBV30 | TGTGCCTGGAGTCCGACTCGGACAGCCAGGGGCTATAGTGGCTACACCTTC | CAWSPTRTARGYSGYTF
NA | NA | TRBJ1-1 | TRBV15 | TGTGCCACCAGCAGAGGTCCAGGGGAGAACACTGAAGCTTTCTTT | CATSRGPGENTEAFF
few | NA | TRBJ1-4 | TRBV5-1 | TGCGCCAGCAGCTTCCAGGGAGGGATAAATGAAAAACTGTTTTTT | CASSFQGGINEKLFF
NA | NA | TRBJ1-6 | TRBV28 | TGTGCCACCTCCGCCCTCTATAATTCACCCCTCCACTTT | CATSALYNSPLHF
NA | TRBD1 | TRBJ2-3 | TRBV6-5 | TGTGCCAGCAGGCTGGGACAGGGGGCAGGGGATACGCAGTATTTT | CASRLGQGAGDTQYF
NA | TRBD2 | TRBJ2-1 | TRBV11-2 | TGTGCCAGCAGCTTGGCCGGGACTAGCGGGGGGGCTGTGGAGCAGTTCTTC | CASSLAGTSGGAVEQFF
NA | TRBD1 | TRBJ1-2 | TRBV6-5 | TGTGCCAGCAGGACAGGGGGCGCAAGTGGCTACACCTTC | CASRTGGASGYTF
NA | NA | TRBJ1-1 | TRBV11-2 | TGTGCCAGCAGCTTAGATCTCGGAACCATGAACACTGAAGCTTTCTTT | CASSLDLGTMNTEAFF
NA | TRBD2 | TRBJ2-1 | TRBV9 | TGTGCCAGCAGCGTCCGGGACTACCACAATGAGCAGTTCTTC | CASSVRDYHNEQFF
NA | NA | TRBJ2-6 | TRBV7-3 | TGTGCCAGCAGCACAGGGAGCTCTGGGGCCAACGTCCTGACTTTC | CASSTGSSGANVLTF
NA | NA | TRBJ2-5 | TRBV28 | TGTGCCAGCAGTTTACCAGGAGTCGTGGAGACCCAGTACTTC | CASSLPGVVETQYF
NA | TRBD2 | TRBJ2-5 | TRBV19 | TGTGCCAGTACAAGCGGGGGGGCCGGAGAGACCCAGTACTTC | CASTSGGAGETQYF
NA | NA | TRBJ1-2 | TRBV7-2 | TGTGCCAGCAGTCTTGACGGGGGTTATGGCTACACCTTC | CASSLDGGYGYTF
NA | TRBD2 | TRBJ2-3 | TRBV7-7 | TGTGCTAGCAGCCCAGGAGCGGGGAGAGGGCAGGAAGATACGCAGTATTTT | CASSPGAGRGQEDTQYF
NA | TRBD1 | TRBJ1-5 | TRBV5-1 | TGCGCCAGCAGCCCGACAGGACAGGGCAATCAGCCCCAGCATTTT | CASSPTGQGNQPQHF
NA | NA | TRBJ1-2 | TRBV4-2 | TGTGCCAGCAGCCAAGTATGGGGGGCCCCTGCCGATGGCTACACCTTC | CASSQVWGAPADGYTF
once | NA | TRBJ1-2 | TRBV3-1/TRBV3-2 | TGTGCCAGCAGTCCGCGGACCCACGGAGGCGGCTACACCTTC | CASSPRTHGGGYTF
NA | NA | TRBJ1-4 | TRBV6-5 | TGTGCCAGCAGTTACTCGAAGGGGGGCGCTTATGAAAAACTGTTTTTT | CASSYSKGGAYEKLFF
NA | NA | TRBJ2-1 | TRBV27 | TGTGCCAGCAGTCCCCACCGAACAGGGATTAATGAGCAGTTCTTC | CASSPHRTGINEQFF
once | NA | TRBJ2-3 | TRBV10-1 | TGCGCCAGCTCCCGGGAACTATCAGCAGATACGCAGTATTTT | CASSRELSADTQYF
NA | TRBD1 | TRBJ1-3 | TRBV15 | TGTGCCACCAGCAGGATCCAGGGGGGTGGAAACACCATATATTTT | CATSRIQGGGNTIYF
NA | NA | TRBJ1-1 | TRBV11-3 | TGTGCCAGCAGCTTAGATGGCCGGGGAGGGGACACTGAAGCTTTCTTT | CASSLDGRGGDTEAFF
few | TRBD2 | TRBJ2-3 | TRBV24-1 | TGTGCCACCAACTCGGGGGGGCCATTCGATACGCAGTATTTT | CATNSGGPFDTQYF
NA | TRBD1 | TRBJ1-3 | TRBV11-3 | TGTGCCAGCACCGATGACAGGGCCTCCTCTGGAAACACCATATATTTT | CASTDDRASSGNTIYF
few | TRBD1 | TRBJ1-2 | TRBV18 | TGTGCCAGCTCACCCCGACAGGGGGCGGTGAATGGCTACACCTTC | CASSPRQGAVNGYTF
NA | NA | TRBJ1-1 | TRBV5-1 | TGCGCCAGCAGCAAGTCGAGGGGGGCCCTGAACACTGAAGCTTTCTTT | CASSKSRGALNTEAFF
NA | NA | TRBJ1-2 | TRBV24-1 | TGTGCCACCAGTGAAACCCCGGACGATGGCTACACCTTC | CATSETPDDGYTF
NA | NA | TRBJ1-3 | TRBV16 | TGTGCCAGCAGCCCCTCAGGACAGCTTGGAAACACCATATATTTT | CASSPSGQLGNTIYF
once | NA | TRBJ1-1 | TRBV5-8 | TGTGCCAGCAGCCTACAGGGACCTTTAACTGAAGCTTTCTTT | CASSLQGPLTEAFF
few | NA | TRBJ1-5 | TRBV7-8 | TGTGCCAGCAGCTCTCGGGGGGGCAATCAGCCCCAGCATTTT | CASSSRGGNQPQHF
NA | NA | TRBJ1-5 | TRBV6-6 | TGTGCCAGCAGCTTTAGCCGTAGGGGGGGCTTCGCGTTTAACAATCAGCCCCAGCATTTT | CASSFSRRGGFAFNNQPQHF
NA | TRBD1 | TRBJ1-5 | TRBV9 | TGTGCCAGCAGCGCAGGGACAGGGGTTCGGCCCCAGCATTTT | CASSAGTGVRPQHF
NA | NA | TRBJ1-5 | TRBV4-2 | TGTGCCAGCAGCCAAACGGGACCCGGCAATCAGCCCCAGCATTTT | CASSQTGPGNQPQHF
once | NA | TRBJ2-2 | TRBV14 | TGTGCCAGCAGCCAAGATTCGGGGATCGGGTGGCCCGGGGAGCTGTTTTTT | CASSQDSGIGWPGELFF
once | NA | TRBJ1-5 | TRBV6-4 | TGTGCCAGCAGTGACTCGGGTTACGGTCAGCTCCAGCATTTT | CASSDSGYGQLQHF
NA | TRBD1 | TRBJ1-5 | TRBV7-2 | TGTGCCAGCGGACCGGGACAGGGCTCCAATTCGCCCCAGCATTTT | CASGPGQGSNSPQHF